Below are 22 T cell receptor beta chains sequenced from a single sample in a study of blood T cell repertoires in COVID-19. Assay used: immunoSEQ multiplex PCR; TCRdb lists only in-frame clones, some missing. The sample holds more than 50,000 clones, approximately 90% seen once. The specimen was peripheral blood. The receptor set was obtained from a middle-aged woman with active COVID-19.

The J gene is TRBJ1-3, the V gene TRBV5-1; TRBD1 aligns across 7 bases. Losses at the gene ends were 2 bases for V and 2 bases for J; bases not matched to a gene: 4. This CDR3 is built from 15 residues. Germline V lookup: CDR1 SGHRS, CDR2 YFSETQ. In nucleotides, the CDR3 is TGCGCCAGCAGCTTTTCCGGGACAGCTGGAAACACCATATATTTT. It codes for CASSFSGTAGNTIYF. The full variable domain, in which reference TRBV5-1 and TRBJ1-3 provide the parts outside the CDR3, is KAGVTQTPRYLIKTRGQQVTLSCSPISGHRSVSWYQQTPGQGLQFLFEYFSETQRNKGNFPGRFSGRQFSNSRSEMNVSTLELGDSALYLCASSFSGTAGNTIYFGEGSWLTVV.

The chain combines TRBV9 with TRBJ1-2; no firm D call. Germline CDR1 SGDLS, CDR2 YYNGEE. V shed 3 bases and J shed 4 bases, with 10 bases lying between them. CDR3 length equals 13 residues. The CDR3, as DNA: TGTGCCAGCAGCGCCGGAGCAACCTATGGCTACACCTTC. Protein sequence: CASSAGATYGYTF.

The J gene is TRBJ2-5, the V gene TRBV10-3; 12 nucleotides agree with TRBD2. The CDR3 spans 14 residues. V trimming: 6 bases; J trimming: 2 bases; junction bases outside the gene matches: 1. Per germline, CDR1 ENHRY and CDR2 SYGVKD. The CDR3 is CAIRGTSGQETQYF. The DNA for the CDR3 is TGTGCCATCAGAGGGACTAGCGGGCAAGAGACCCAGTACTTC.

The chain recombines TRBV6-5 with TRBJ2-1, with D possibly TRBD2 on 6 matching bases. V was clipped by 0 bases and J by 9 bases, with 15 bases between them. CDR1 is MNHEY, CDR2 SVGAGI, per germline. The CDR3 has 15 residues. CDR3 nucleotides: TGTGCCAGCAGTTACTCTGGGACGGGGGTGAGTGAGCAGTTCTTC. Translated, it gives CASSYSGTGVSEQFF.

The rearrangement links TRBV7-2 to TRBJ1-1, with 10 bases matching TRBD1. The CDR3 has 16 residues. J gave up 4 bases and V 0 bases, and 5 bases lay outside the gene matches. Germline CDR1 is SGHTA and CDR2 is FQGNSA. The chain's CDR3 is CASSLAGQGFGTEAFF. CDR3 in DNA: TGTGCCAGCAGCTTAGCGGGACAGGGGTTTGGCACTGAAGCTTTCTTT.

V gene TRBV10-3 combines with J gene TRBJ2-3; 13 bases fit TRBD2. V gave up 11 bases and J gave up 1 base; unmatched junction bases: 6. The CDR3 consists of 15 residues. CDR1 is ENHRY, CDR2 SYGVKD, per germline. The CDR3: CAAKGTSGGTDTQYF. The CDR3 nucleotides are TGTGCCGCGAAGGGGACTAGCGGGGGCACAGATACGCAGTATTTT.

The V and J genes are TRBV19 and TRBJ1-1; D might be TRBD1 (6 bases). CDR1 is LNHDA and CDR2 is SQIVND in the germline V gene (reference sequence). The CDR3 extends over 17 amino acids. The V gene lost 4 bases and the J gene lost 4 bases, with 22 bases spanning the gap. CDR3 residues: CASSTARATGSPTEAFF. The CDR3 DNA reads as TGTGCCAGTAGTACCGCCCGCGCAACAGGGTCCCCCACTGAAGCTTTCTTT.

The chain links TRBV9 to TRBJ2-5; 7 bases line up with TRBD1. This CDR3 is 14 amino acids long. Germline V gene lookup returns CDR1 SGDLS and CDR2 YYNGEE. The V gene end was trimmed by 0 bases and the J gene end by 7 bases; junction bases not matched to a gene: 6. CDR3 sequence: CASSVAKGGGTQYF. The CDR3, as DNA: TGTGCCAGCAGCGTAGCTAAAGGGGGCGGGACCCAGTACTTC. Together with reference TRBV9 and TRBJ2-5, the CDR3 gives the full variable domain: DSGVTQTPKHLITATGQRVTLRCSPRSGDLSVYWYQQSLDQGLQFLIQYYNGEERAKGNILERFSAQQFPDLHSELNLSSLELGDSALYFCASSVAKGGGTQYFGPGTRLLVL.

The rearrangement links TRBV3-1 (or the pseudogene TRBV3-2) to TRBJ2-7, with 10 bases that match TRBD2. Germline V gene data show CDR1 as LGHDT and CDR2 as YNNKEL (reference sequence). This CDR3 spans 14 amino acids. V shed 4 bases, J shed 5 bases, and the junction held 5 bases outside the gene matches. The CDR3: CASSPSGGPNEQYF. Written as DNA, the CDR3 is TGTGCCAGCAGCCCTAGCGGGGGCCCCAACGAGCAGTACTTC.

The J gene is TRBJ2-1, the V gene TRBV18, with TRBD2 identical over 10 bases. Unmatched junction bases numbered 13, after V lost 4 bases and J lost 7 bases. Germline-derived CDR1 and CDR2 are KGHSH and LQKENI. The CDR3 contains 17 residues. CDR3 sequence (DNA): TGTGCCAGCTCACTGCAATTAACTAGCGGGGTAGGGAATGAGCAGTTCTTC. Residues: CASSLQLTSGVGNEQFF.

The rearrangement uses TRBV15 and TRBJ2-7, with 9 bases that match TRBD1. The CDR3 totals 16 residues. Germline CDR1 reads LNHNV; CDR2 reads YYDKDF (reference sequence). Trimming cost V 3 bases and J 0 bases; bases outside gene matches: 6. The CDR3 nucleotides read TGTGCCACCAGCAGGTCGGGACAGGGAAGCTCCTACGAGCAGTACTTC. As protein: CATSRSGQGSSYEQYF.

The rearrangement uses TRBV5-1 and TRBJ2-5; 9 bases are shared with TRBD2. The CDR3 totals 16 residues. CDR1 and CDR2 from the germline V gene are SGHRS and YFSETQ. V dropped 0 bases and J dropped 4; count of bases not matched to a gene: 7. Written as DNA, the CDR3 is TGCGCCAGCAGCTTGGAGGGGACTAGCTATGCAGAGACCCAGTACTTC. Translating it yields CASSLEGTSYAETQYF.

The genes are TRBV9 and TRBJ1-1; D ambiguous. CDR1 SGDLS and CDR2 YYNGEE come from the germline V gene. This CDR3 has 16 amino acids. V lost 0 bases, J lost 4 bases, and 16 bases lay in between. Here the CDR3 DNA reads TGTGCCAGCAGCGTAGCTCCCGGCAGGCATAGCACTGAAGCTTTCTTT. Its protein product is CASSVAPGRHSTEAFF.

CDR3 in amino acids: CASSLWSGDTEAFF. The CDR3 bases are TGTGCCAGCAGCTTATGGTCAGGGGACACTGAAGCTTTCTTT. The V call is TRBV7-9, the J call TRBJ1-1; weak D call: TRBD1 (6 bases). Germline values: CDR1 SEHNR, CDR2 FQNEAQ (reference sequence). The CDR3 is made up of 14 amino acids. The V end lost 2 bases, the J end lost 3 bases, and 10 bases lay between the germline ends.

The CDR3 spells CASSQDQASWETQYF. CDR3 nucleotide sequence: TGTGCCAGCAGCCAAGATCAGGCTAGCTGGGAGACCCAGTACTTC. V and J are TRBV4-2 and TRBJ2-5; a weak D match, TRBD2 (5 bases). The CDR3 extends over 15 amino acids. Germline CDR1 reads LGHNA; CDR2 reads YNFKEQ. V was trimmed by 0 bases and J by 5 bases, leaving 13 bases between them.

The V and J genes are TRBV5-4 and TRBJ1-2, with 7 bases lining up with TRBD1. Germline CDR1 SGHNT, CDR2 YYREEE (reference sequence). The ends lost 3 bases at V and 3 bases at J; junction bases unmatched: 5. The length of the CDR3 is 14 residues. The CDR3 here is CASSSGQAYYGYTF. DNA for the CDR3: TGTGCCAGCAGCTCTGGACAGGCCTACTATGGCTACACCTTC.

The chain uses TRBV19 and TRBJ2-3; TRBD1 matches at 7 bases. The CDR3 runs 15 residues. V gave up 7 bases and J gave up 3 bases; unmatched junction bases: 10. Per the germline V gene, CDR1 is LNHDA and CDR2 is SQIVND (reference sequence). CDR3 nucleotides: TGTGCCAGTAATATGAGGACAGGAAGGACAGATACGCAGTATTTT. Encoded protein: CASNMRTGRTDTQYF.

This sequence joins TRBV28 and TRBJ2-7, with D perhaps TRBD1 (6 bases). V was pared by 6 bases and J by 0 bases, with 18 bases between. Germline CDR1 is MDHEN and CDR2 is SYDVKM. The CDR3 consists of 16 residues. The CDR3 sequence: CASSTPWGTPSYEQYF. In DNA, the CDR3 is TGTGCCAGCAGCACCCCGTGGGGGACACCCTCCTACGAGCAGTACTTC. Using reference TRBV28 and TRBJ2-7 for the parts outside the CDR3, the full variable domain is DVKVTQSSRYLVKRTGEKVFLECVQDMDHENMFWYRQDPGLGLRLIYFSYDVKMKEKGDIPEGYSVSREKKERFSLILESASTNQTSMYLCASSTPWGTPSYEQYFGPGTRLTVT.

CDR3 residues: CASSLTRDTEAFF. The CDR3 DNA is TGTGCCAGCAGCCTAACTCGCGACACTGAAGCTTTCTTT. The chain combines TRBV5-4 with TRBJ1-1; no firm D call. CDR1 SGHNT and CDR2 YYREEE come from the germline V gene (reference sequence). The CDR3 is made up of 13 amino acids. V lost 4 bases and J 3 bases, leaving 10 bases between the germline ends. The whole variable domain, filled in from reference TRBV5-4 and TRBJ1-1, reads ETGVTQSPTHLIKTRGQQVTLRCSSQSGHNTVSWYQQALGQGPQFIFQYYREEENGRGNFPPRFSGLQFPNYSSELNVNALELDDSALYLCASSLTRDTEAFFGQGTRLTVV.

The chain links TRBV28 to TRBJ2-1; 7 bases are a match to TRBD2. The length of the CDR3 is 15 residues. Germline trimming cut 4 bases from V and 6 bases from J; bases unmatched to any gene: 9. The V gene's germline CDR1 is MDHEN and CDR2 SYDVKM. The CDR3 loop reads CASSSLEAGFNEQFF. The CDR3 region has the DNA TGTGCCAGCAGTTCACTGGAAGCGGGGTTCAATGAGCAGTTCTTC.

This clone appeared a few times. The gene calls are TRBV19 and TRBJ1-5; D remains ambiguous. Germline lookup yields CDR1 LNHDA and CDR2 SQIVND (reference sequence). The germline V and J ends were trimmed by 3 bases and 0 bases, with 18 bases remaining between them. The CDR3 is 18 residues long. CDR3: CASSMFLDATYSNQPQHF. In DNA form, the CDR3 reads TGTGCCAGTAGTATGTTTCTAGACGCCACCTATAGCAATCAGCCCCAGCATTTT. The variable domain in full, completed from reference TRBV19 and TRBJ1-5, reads DGGITQSPKYLFRKEGQNVTLSCEQNLNHDAMYWYRQDPGQGLRLIYYSQIVNDFQKGDIAEGYSVSREKKESFPLTVTSAQKNPTAFYLCASSMFLDATYSNQPQHFGDGTRLSIL.

This chain joins TRBV4-2 and TRBJ2-7, with TRBD2 matching over 16 bases. V gave up 4 bases and J gave up 4 bases; unmatched junction bases: 13. Germline CDR1 LGHNA, CDR2 YNFKEQ. This CDR3 is 19 amino acids long. CDR3 DNA: TGTGCCAGCAGCCCTCCGGGACTAGCGGGGGGGGGTCCTGGGTACGAGCAGTACTTC. Amino acids: CASSPPGLAGGGPGYEQYF.